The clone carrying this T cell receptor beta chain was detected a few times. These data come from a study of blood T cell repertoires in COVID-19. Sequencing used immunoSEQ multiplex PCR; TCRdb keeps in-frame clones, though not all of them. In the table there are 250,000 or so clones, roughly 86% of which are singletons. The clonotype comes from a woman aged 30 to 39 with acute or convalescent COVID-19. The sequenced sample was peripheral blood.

The CDR3 DNA is TGTGCCAGTAGTATACAAGGCCACATCCCAGCGCTGTATTTT. Translating it yields CASSIQGHIPALYF. The V gene is TRBV19, the J gene TRBJ2-3; D gene uncertain. Germline V gene sequence: CDR1 LNHDA, CDR2 SQIVND (reference sequence). Trimming cost V 2 bases and J 14 bases, with 20 bases left between them. This CDR3 has 14 residues.